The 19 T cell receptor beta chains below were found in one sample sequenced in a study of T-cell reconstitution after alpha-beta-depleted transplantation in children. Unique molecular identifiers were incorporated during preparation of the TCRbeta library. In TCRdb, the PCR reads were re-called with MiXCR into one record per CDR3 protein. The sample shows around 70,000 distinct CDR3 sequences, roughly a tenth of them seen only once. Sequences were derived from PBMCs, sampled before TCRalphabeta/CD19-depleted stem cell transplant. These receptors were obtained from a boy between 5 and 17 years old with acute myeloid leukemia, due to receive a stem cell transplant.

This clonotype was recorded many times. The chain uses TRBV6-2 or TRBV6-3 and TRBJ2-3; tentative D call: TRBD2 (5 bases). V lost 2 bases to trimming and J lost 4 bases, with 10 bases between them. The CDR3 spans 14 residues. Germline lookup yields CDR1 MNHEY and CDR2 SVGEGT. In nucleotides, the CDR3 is TGTGCCAGCAGTTACGTTAGGAGGTCAGATACGCAGTATTTT. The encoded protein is CASSYVRRSDTQYF.

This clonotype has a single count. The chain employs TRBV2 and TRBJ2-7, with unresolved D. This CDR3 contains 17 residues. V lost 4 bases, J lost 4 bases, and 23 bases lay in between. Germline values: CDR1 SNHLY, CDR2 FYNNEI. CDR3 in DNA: TGTGCCAGCAGTGCGAAGACATCGGCTATATCTAGTTACGAGCAGTACTTC. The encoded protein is CASSAKTSAISSYEQYF.

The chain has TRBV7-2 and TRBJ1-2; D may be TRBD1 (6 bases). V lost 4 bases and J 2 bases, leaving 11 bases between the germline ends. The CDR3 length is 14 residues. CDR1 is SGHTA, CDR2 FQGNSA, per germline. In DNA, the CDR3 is TGTGCCAGCAGCTGGGGCCAGGGGAACTATGGCTACACCTTC. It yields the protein CASSWGQGNYGYTF.

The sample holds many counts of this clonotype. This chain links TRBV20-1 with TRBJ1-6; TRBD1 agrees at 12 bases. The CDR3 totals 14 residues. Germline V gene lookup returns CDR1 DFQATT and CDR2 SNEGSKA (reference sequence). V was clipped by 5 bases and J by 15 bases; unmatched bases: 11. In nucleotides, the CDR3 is TGCAGTGCTGTCTGGGACAGGGGGCTCATTAGCCTCCACTTT. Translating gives CSAVWDRGLISLHF.

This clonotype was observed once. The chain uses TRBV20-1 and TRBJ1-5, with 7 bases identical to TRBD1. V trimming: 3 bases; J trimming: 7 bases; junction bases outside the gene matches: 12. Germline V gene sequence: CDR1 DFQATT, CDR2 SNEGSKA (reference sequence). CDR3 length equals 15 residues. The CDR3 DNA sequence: TGCAGTGCTAGGCATGCTCGGACAGGAGAACAGCCCCAGCATTTT. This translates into CSARHARTGEQPQHF.

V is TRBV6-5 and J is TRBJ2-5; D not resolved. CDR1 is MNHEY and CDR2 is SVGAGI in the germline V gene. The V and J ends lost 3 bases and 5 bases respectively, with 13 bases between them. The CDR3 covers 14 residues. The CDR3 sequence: CASSYWAYGETQYF. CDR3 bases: TGTGCCAGCAGTTATTGGGCCTACGGGGAGACCCAGTACTTC.

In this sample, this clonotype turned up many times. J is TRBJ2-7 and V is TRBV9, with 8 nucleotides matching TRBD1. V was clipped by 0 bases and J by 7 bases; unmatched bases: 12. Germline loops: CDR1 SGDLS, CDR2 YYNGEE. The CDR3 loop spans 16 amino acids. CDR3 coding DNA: TGTGCCAGCAGCGTAGGGCCAGGGGGCGCAGAGGATGAGCAGTACTTC. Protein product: CASSVGPGGAEDEQYF.

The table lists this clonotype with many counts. This CDR3 is CASSASTGGTEAFF. DNA of the CDR3: TGTGCCAGCAGCGCGTCGACGGGAGGCACTGAAGCTTTCTTT. The V gene is TRBV7-6, the J gene TRBJ1-1, with D uncertain. CDR3 length: 14 residues. Trimming removed 5 bases at V and 4 bases at J, with 14 bases between. The V gene's germline CDR1 is SGHVS and CDR2 FNYEAQ. Complete variable domain (other parts from reference TRBV7-6 and TRBJ1-1): GAGVSQSPRYKVTKRGQDVALRCDPISGHVSLYWYRQALGQGPEFLTYFNYEAQQDKSGLPNDRFSAERPEGSISTLTIQRTEQRDSAMYRCASSASTGGTEAFFGQGTRLTVV.

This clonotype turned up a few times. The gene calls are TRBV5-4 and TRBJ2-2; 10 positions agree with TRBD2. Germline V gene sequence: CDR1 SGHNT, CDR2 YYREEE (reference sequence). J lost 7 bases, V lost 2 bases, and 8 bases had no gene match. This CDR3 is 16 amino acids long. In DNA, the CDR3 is TGTGCCAGCAGCTTAGGGGGGGGACTAGCGAGCGGGGAGCTGTTTTTT. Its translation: CASSLGGGLASGELFF.

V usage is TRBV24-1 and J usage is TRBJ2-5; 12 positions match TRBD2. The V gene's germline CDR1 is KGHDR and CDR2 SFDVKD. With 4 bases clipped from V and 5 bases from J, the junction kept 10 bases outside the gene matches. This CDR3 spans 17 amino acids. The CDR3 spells CATSDPASGGELETQYF. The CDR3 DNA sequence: TGTGCCACCAGTGACCCTGCTAGCGGGGGGGAATTGGAGACCCAGTACTTC.

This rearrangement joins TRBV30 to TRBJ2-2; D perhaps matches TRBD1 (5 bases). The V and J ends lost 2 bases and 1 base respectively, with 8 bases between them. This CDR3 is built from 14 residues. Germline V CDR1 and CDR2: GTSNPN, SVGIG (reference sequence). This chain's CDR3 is CAWSRQGNTGELFF. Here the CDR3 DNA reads TGTGCCTGGAGTCGCCAGGGGAACACCGGGGAGCTGTTTTTT.

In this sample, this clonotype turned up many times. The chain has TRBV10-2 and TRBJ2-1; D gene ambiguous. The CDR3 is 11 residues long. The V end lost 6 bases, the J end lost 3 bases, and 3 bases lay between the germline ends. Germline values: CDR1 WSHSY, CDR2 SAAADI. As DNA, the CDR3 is TGCGCCAGCAGGAACTACAATGAGCAGTTCTTC. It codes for CASRNYNEQFF.

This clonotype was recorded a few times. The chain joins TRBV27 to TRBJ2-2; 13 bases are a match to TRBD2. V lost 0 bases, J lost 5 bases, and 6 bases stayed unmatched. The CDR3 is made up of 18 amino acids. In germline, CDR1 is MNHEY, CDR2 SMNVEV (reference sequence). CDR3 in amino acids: CASSLSELAGGPTGELFF. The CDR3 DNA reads TGTGCCAGCAGTTTATCGGAACTAGCGGGAGGGCCGACCGGGGAGCTGTTTTTT.

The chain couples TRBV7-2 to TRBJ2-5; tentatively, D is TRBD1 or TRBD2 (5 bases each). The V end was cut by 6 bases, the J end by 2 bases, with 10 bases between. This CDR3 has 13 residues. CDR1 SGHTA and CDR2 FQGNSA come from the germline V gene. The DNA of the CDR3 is TGTGCCAGCAGAAGGGACGTACAAGAGACCCAGTACTTC. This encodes CASRRDVQETQYF.

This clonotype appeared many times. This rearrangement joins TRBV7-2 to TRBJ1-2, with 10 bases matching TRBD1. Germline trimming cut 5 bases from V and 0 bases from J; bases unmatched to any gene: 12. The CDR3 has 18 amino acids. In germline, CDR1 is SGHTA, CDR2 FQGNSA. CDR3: CASSLTPTGGVTNYGYTF. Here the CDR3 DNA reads TGTGCCAGCAGCCTCACACCGACAGGGGGCGTTACTAACTATGGCTACACCTTC.

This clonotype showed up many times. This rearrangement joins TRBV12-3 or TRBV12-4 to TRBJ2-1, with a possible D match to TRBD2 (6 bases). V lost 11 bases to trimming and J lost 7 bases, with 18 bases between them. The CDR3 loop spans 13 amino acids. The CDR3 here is CAYSPGEGNEQFF. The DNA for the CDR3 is TGTGCCTACAGTCCGGGAGAAGGTAATGAGCAGTTCTTC.

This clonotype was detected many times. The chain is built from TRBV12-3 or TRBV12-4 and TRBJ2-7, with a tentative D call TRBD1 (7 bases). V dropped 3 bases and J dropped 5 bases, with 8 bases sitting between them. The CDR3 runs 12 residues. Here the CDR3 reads CASSFRGDEQYF. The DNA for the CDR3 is TGTGCCAGCAGTTTCAGGGGGGACGAGCAGTACTTC.

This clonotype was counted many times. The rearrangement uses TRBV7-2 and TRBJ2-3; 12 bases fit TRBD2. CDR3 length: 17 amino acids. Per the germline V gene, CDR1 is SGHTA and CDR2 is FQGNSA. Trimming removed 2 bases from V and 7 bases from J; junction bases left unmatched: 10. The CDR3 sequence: CASSLILAGGGGNTQYF. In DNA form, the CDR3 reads TGTGCCAGCAGCTTAATCCTAGCGGGAGGGGGTGGAAATACGCAGTATTTT.

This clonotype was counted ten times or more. In DNA, the CDR3 is TGTGCCAGCATCAGGACTCTCCCAAGCAATCAGCCCCAGCATTTT. Translation gives CASIRTLPSNQPQHF. The chain uses TRBV12-3 or TRBV12-4 and TRBJ1-5, with no clear D. The CDR3 has 15 amino acids. V was shortened by 7 bases and J by 1 base, with 14 bases between the two germline ends.